Following are 7 T cell receptor beta chains from one sample sequenced in a study of OX40 agonist ivuxolimab in advanced cancers. Clones were sequenced by immunoSEQ multiplex PCR, and TCRdb holds only the in-frame ones, with some missing. The sample carries around 27,000 clones, more than 70% recorded once. The material was CD4+ or CD8+ T cells sorted from blood, obtained in a trial of the OX40 agonist ivuxolimab. Receptors were obtained from an adult with an advanced solid tumor such as melanoma, head and neck, liver or kidney cancer.

The chain is built from TRBV5-1 and TRBJ2-7; D is uncertain. Trimming pared 5 bases from V and 3 bases from J, leaving 12 bases between. The CDR3 is 13 amino acids. Per the germline V gene, CDR1 is SGHRS and CDR2 is YFSETQ. CDR3 in DNA: TGCGCCAGCAGGGATAGCTCTTTCTACGAGCAGTACTTC. Translation: CASRDSSFYEQYF.

This clone has more than one count but fewer than ten. CDR3 sequence reads: CASSSPIAGVSSYNEQFF. DNA of the CDR3: TGTGCCAGCAGCTCCCCTATAGCGGGGGTGAGCTCCTACAATGAGCAGTTCTTC. The chain carries TRBV28 and TRBJ2-1; 9 bases agree with TRBD2. The CDR3 runs 18 residues. Per germline, CDR1 MDHEN and CDR2 SYDVKM. V trimming: 6 bases; J trimming: 0 bases; junction bases outside the gene matches: 12.

The chain uses TRBV5-1 and TRBJ2-2; D perhaps matches TRBD2 (5 bases). Trimming cost V 7 bases and J 0 bases, with 13 bases left between them. Germline CDR1 SGHRS, CDR2 YFSETQ. CDR3 length: 15 amino acids. CDR3 in DNA: TGCGCCAGCGGCTACTCGGACTCGAACACCGGGGAGCTGTTTTTT. Translating gives CASGYSDSNTGELFF.

The gene calls are TRBV30 and TRBJ1-5; 8 bases are a match to TRBD1. The CDR3 runs to 14 residues. Germline V gene lookup returns CDR1 GTSNPN and CDR2 SVGIG (reference sequence). The ends lost 2 bases at V and 4 bases at J; junction bases unmatched: 4. The CDR3, as DNA: TGTGCCTGGAGTACGGACAGGGTAAATCAGCCCCAGCATTTT. Translation gives CAWSTDRVNQPQHF.

The chain employs TRBV7-9 and TRBJ2-5, with a possible D match to TRBD1 (7 bases). The CDR3 has 13 residues. Germline V gives CDR1 SEHNR, CDR2 FQNEAQ (reference sequence). Trimming pared 5 bases from V and 5 bases from J, leaving 12 bases between. The DNA for the CDR3 is TGTGCCAGCAGCCCGACAGGGAGGGAGACCCAGTACTTC. Its protein product is CASSPTGRETQYF.

The table lists this clone with a count of one. The rearrangement links TRBV27 to TRBJ1-5; no definite D call. Germline lookup yields CDR1 MNHEY and CDR2 SMNVEV (reference sequence). Trimming cost V 2 bases and J 8 bases, with 10 bases left between them. The length of the CDR3 is 13 residues. For the CDR3, the DNA is TGTGCCAGCAGTTTAGCGGGCCAGGAGCCCCAGCATTTT. It is translated as CASSLAGQEPQHF.

There are a few counts of this clone. The chain combines TRBV10-3 with TRBJ1-4; 9 positions agree with TRBD1. J was trimmed by 5 bases and V by 0 bases; bases with no gene match: 7. In germline, CDR1 is ENHRY, CDR2 SYGVKD. The CDR3 consists of 17 residues. DNA of the CDR3: TGTGCCATCAGTGAGTCGTGGAGAGGACAGGGGAATGAAAAACTGTTTTTT. Translation gives CAISESWRGQGNEKLFF.